This TCR beta chain was identified in a study of quantifying T cell responses using KT2 cells (dated by TCRdb to about 2017). In the study overall: RNA was DNase-treated and reverse transcribed with TCR alpha and beta constant-region primers, mostly using SuperScript III. PCR2 was run as a SYBR Green qPCR and stopped at a predetermined fluorescence threshold to avoid over-amplification. The efficiency of the T4 ligation step under optimum conditions was estimated to be greater than 9%.

The library was built by means of UMI-ligation and nested PCR. A single-stranded oligonucleotide bearing the Illumina SP2 sequence and a UMI was ligated to the 3' end of the cDNA with T4 RNA ligase 1. PCR1 was run for about 4 cycles (98 degrees C for 15 s, 69 degrees C for 30 s, 72 degrees C for 40 s), and an equimolar mix of RC1.1 and RC1.2, covering TRBC1 and TRBC2, was used as the beta primer. From PCR2 onward, TCR alpha and beta chains were processed separately, with sample indices and Illumina adaptors added. The UMI comprised 12 random nucleotides, as two hexamers separated by a spacer, placed after an 8-base spacer. Libraries were sequenced on an Illumina MiSeq using v2 2x251 paired-end chemistry, with about a dozen samples typically included per run. To boost diversity, each sequencing library was supplemented with PhiX DNA at roughly 4.5-8%. For the original study's pipeline: bcl2fastq converted raw reads to FASTQ, and Demultiplexor demultiplexed the reads by dual indices. Decombinator assigned V and J genes by tag matching, allowing a single base-pair mismatch. Collapsinator used UMIs to correct both sequencing errors and frequency errors arising from PCR heterogeneity. CDR3Translator converted Decombinator identifiers into nucleotide sequence, translated that sequence into amino acids, and extracted CDR3 based on C- and N-terminal motifs. Each distinct KT2 TCR was counted as one cluster of KT2 sequences that shared a single unique molecular identifier. TCRdb took the public reads, trimmed them with fastp at Q25, ran MiXCR for clone calling and kept in-frame beta chains. Duplicate CDR3 protein sequences are folded into a single record with the most common DNA and genes. These V and J calls derive from TCRdb rather than the authors' analysis. The sample table lists tens of thousands of distinct CDR3 sequences, more than 9% of them with a count of one. The ten largest clones take up under 11% of the sample.

About this clonotype itself: The antigen it binds to is not known. The record has no base qualities; no much larger clone is one base away.

Spanning cysteine to phenylalanine, the CDR3 consists of 14 amino acids. The kept DNA is CDR3 alone, 42 bases in frame from the first base. Based on the germline V gene, the CDR1 and CDR2 sequences are SNHLY and FYNNEI. Cut back by 4 bases and 2 bases, the V and J ends lie 11 bases apart. Overall study outcomes, separate from this receptor: Over several orders of magnitude, the number of KT2 alpha and beta sequences rose linearly with the number of KT2 cells put in. At very high KT2 spike-in numbers, detection of KT2 sequences reached saturation. No side-by-side comparison between this pipeline and other TCR sequencing techniques was included in the study. Even at the lowest spike-in tested, roughly one KT2 cell per 100,000 PBMC, KT2 sequences were still detected.

Known numbers of KT2, a T cell clone whose TCR had been sequenced previously, were spiked into unfractionated PBMC to test the sensitivity and accuracy of the pipeline. A range of KT2-to-PBMC ratios was set up by mixing KT2 cells into a fixed number of PBMC. This TCR was recovered from a human donor. Rearrangement joined TRBV2 to TRBJ2-5; TRBD1 might be the D gene, on 5 matching bases. The sequenced material came from PBMCs spiked with cells of the T cell clone KT2. The DNA sequence follows: TGTGCCAGCAGTGTGTTTAACAGGCAAGAGACCCAGTACTTC. This translates into CASSVFNRQETQYF.